This entry is about one T cell receptor beta chain. This clonotype came up many times. Its binding antigen is unknown. Base qualities are not recorded, but no much larger clone differs from it by a single base. V is pared back by 6 bases and J by 12 bases, with 15 bases lying between the germline termini. The CDR3 runs 12 amino acids, cysteine and phenylalanine included. This entry keeps only the CDR3 DNA: 36 bases, framed from base 1. TCRdb shows the sequencer as Illumina HiSeq 2500. Quantitative 5'-RACE with molecular barcodes was the method used to prepare the TCR beta libraries. The authors processed their data as follows. Disease-linked TCR variants were identified with a new computational method built on a probabilistic model of VDJ rearrangement. TCRdb reanalyzed the raw reads on its own, using fastp at Q25 for trimming and MiXCR for clone calling, and kept in-frame beta chains. Rows with a matching CDR3 protein are joined into one entry that keeps the most common DNA and genes. The V and J calls here are based on TCRdb, not the publication. The sample table contains about 240,000 distinct CDR3 sequences; only one count was recorded for around 10% of them. Of the sample, roughly 6.8% is held by the ten largest clones.

This sample stems from a study of CD8 T cells in ankylosing spondylitis (dated by TCRdb to about 2017). Describing the broader study: The study set out to find disease-linked TCR variants by profiling T cell receptor beta repertoires in ankylosing spondylitis patients and healthy donors. The full study cohort was made up of over 20 ankylosing spondylitis patients and 108 healthy donors. Peripheral blood was sampled, and synovial fluid was also collected from ankylosing spondylitis patients.

The investigation overall reported the following: Some motif variants had previously been reported in the synovial fluid and blood of reactive arthritis patients, which suggests shared mechanisms of disease initiation. Significant enrichment of the disease-linked clones was reported in matched synovial fluid samples from ankylosing spondylitis patients. In peripheral blood, the disease-linked clones were found at relatively low frequencies and had a CD8+ phenotype. Blood from ankylosing spondylitis patients appeared to be characterized by a TCR beta motif made up of under ten highly homologous amino acid variants.

This clonotype was obtained from a male donor with ankylosing spondylitis or in good health (not recorded which). The rearrangement combines TRBV12-3 or TRBV12-4 with TRBJ1-3; the best D guess is TRBD1, with 5 bases matching. Material for sequencing was blood, either unsorted or a sorted T cell fraction (not recorded which). The CDR3 protein: CASSDRPGNIYF. The bases are TGTGCCAGCAGCGATCGCCCAGGGAACATATATTTT.